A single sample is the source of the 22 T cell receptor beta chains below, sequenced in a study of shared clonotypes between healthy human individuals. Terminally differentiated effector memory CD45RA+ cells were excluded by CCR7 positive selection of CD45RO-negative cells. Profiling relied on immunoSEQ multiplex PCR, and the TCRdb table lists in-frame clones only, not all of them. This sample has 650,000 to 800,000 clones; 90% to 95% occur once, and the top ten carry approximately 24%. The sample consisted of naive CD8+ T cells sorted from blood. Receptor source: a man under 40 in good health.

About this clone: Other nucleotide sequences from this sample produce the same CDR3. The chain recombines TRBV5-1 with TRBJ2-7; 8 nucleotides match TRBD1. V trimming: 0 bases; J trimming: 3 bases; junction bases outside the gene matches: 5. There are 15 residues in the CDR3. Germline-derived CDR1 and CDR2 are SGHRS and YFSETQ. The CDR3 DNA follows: TGCGCCAGCAGCTTGGGTATCGGACAGGGCTACGAGCAGTACTTC. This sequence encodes CASSLGIGQGYEQYF.

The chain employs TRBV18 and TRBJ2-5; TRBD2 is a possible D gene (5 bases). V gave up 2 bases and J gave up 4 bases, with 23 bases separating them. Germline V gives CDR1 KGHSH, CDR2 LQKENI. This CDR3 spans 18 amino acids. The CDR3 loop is CASSPWRNRGLDPETQYF. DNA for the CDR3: TGTGCCAGCTCACCATGGCGAAACCGAGGGTTAGACCCAGAGACCCAGTACTTC.

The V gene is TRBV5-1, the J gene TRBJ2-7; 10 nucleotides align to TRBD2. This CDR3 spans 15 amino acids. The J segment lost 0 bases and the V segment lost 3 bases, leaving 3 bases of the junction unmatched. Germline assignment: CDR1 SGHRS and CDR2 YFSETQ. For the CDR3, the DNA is TGCGCCAGCAGCTCCACTAGCGGGACCTCCTACGAGCAGTACTTC. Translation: CASSSTSGTSYEQYF.

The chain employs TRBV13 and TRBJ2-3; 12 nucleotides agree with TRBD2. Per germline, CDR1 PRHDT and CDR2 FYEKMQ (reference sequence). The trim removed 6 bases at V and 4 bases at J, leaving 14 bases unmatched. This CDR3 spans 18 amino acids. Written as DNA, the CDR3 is TGTGCCAGCAGTTTCCGACGACTAGCGGGAGCGTATGCAGATACGCAGTATTTT. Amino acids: CASSFRRLAGAYADTQYF.

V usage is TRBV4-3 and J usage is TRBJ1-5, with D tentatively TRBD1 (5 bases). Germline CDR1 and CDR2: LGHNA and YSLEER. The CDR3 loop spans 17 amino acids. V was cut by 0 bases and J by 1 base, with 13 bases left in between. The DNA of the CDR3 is TGCGCCAGCAGCCAAGAGCGATGGGGGGGAAGCAATCAGCCCCAGCATTTT. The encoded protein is CASSQERWGGSNQPQHF.

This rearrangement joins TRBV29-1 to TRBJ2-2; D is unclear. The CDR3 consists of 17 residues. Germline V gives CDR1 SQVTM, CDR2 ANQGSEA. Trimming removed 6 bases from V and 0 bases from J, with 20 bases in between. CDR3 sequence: CSVSNPRGDANTGELFF. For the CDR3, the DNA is TGCAGCGTATCTAACCCCCGCGGTGATGCGAACACCGGGGAGCTGTTTTTT.

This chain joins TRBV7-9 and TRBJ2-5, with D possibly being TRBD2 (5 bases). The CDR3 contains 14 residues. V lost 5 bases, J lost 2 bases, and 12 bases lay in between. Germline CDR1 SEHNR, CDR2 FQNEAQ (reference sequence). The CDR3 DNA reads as TGTGCCAGCAGCCCCCCTCGGACTCAAGAGACCCAGTACTTC. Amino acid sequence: CASSPPRTQETQYF.

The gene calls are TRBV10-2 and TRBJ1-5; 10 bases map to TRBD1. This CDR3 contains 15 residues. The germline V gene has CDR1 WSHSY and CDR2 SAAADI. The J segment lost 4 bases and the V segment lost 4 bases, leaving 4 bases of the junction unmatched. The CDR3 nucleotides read TGCGCCAGCAGTGGGCGGACAGGGGGAAATCAGCCCCAGCATTTT. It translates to CASSGRTGGNQPQHF.

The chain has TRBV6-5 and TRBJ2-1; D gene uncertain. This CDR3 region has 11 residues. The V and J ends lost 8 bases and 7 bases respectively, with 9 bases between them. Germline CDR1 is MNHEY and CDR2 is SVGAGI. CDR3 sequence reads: CASSGWNEQFF. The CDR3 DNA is TGTGCCAGCTCGGGTTGGAATGAGCAGTTCTTC.

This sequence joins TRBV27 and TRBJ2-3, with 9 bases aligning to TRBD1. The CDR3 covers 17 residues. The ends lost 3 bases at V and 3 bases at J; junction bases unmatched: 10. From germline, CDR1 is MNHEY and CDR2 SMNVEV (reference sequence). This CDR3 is CASSFLTTGGRTDTQYF. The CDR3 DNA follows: TGTGCCAGCAGTTTCCTCACTACAGGGGGCCGGACAGATACGCAGTATTTT.

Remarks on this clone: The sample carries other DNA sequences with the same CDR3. The CDR3 bases are TGTGCCAGCAGCTTATTGGGATACGAGCAGTACTTC. This codes for CASSLLGYEQYF. The chain is built from TRBV7-9 and TRBJ2-7; D remains unclear. V shed 2 bases and J shed 4 bases, with 6 bases lying between them. The CDR3 length is 12 residues. CDR1 is SEHNR and CDR2 is FQNEAQ in the germline V gene (reference sequence). The variable domain in full, completed from reference TRBV7-9 and TRBJ2-7, reads DTGVSQNPRHKITKRGQNVTFRCDPISEHNRLYWYRQTLGQGPEFLTYFQNEAQLEKSRLLSDRFSAERPKGSFSTLEIQRTEQGDSAMYLCASSLLGYEQYFGPGTRLTVT.

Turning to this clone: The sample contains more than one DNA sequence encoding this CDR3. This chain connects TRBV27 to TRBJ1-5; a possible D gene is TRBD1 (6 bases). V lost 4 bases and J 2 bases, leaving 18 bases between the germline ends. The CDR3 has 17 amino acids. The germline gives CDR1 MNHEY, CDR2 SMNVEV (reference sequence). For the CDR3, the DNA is TGTGCCAGCAGTTCCCGAAAGACAGGAGAGGGCAATCAGCCCCAGCATTTT. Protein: CASSSRKTGEGNQPQHF.

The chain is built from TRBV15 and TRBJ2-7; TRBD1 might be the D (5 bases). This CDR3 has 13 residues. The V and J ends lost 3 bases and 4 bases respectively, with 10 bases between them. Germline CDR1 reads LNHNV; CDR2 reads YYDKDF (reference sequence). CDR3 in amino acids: CATSSDRLYEQYF. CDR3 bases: TGTGCCACCAGCAGCGACAGATTATACGAGCAGTACTTC.

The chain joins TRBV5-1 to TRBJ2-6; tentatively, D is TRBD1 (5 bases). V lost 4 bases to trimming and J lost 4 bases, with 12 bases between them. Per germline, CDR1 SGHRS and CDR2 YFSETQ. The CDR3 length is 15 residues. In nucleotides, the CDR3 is TGCGCCAGCAGCGATAGGGGTTTAGGGGCCAACGTCCTGACTTTC. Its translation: CASSDRGLGANVLTF.

As DNA, the CDR3 is TGTGCCAGCAGTGAATGGCGGGGAGAGAACACTGAAGCTTTCTTT. This translates into CASSEWRGENTEAFF. This chain joins TRBV6-1 and TRBJ1-1; D is unresolved. The CDR3 runs to 15 residues. Trimming took 2 bases from V and 1 from J, leaving 11 bases between them. Germline CDR1 reads MNHNS; CDR2 reads SASEGT.

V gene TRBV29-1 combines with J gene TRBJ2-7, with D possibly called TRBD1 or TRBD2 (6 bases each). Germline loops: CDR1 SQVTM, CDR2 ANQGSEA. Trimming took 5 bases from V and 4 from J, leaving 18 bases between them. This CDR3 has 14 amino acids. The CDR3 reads CSVISRGQKYEQYF. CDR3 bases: TGCAGCGTTATCTCTCGGGGGCAAAAATACGAGCAGTACTTC.

The CDR3 protein is CASSQDRAVYYEQYF. The DNA for the CDR3 is TGCGCCAGCAGCCAAGATCGGGCTGTCTACTACGAGCAGTACTTC. This chain uses TRBV4-3 with TRBJ2-7; no reliable D call. Germline V lookup: CDR1 LGHNA, CDR2 YSLEER. V lost 0 bases and J lost 3, with 12 bases in between. CDR3 length: 15 residues.

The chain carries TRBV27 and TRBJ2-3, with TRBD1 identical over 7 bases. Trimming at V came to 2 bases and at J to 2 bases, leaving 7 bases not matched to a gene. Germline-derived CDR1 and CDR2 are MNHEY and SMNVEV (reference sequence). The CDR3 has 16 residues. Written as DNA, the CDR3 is TGTGCCAGCAGTTTAGTAGGGGGCTCGTCCACAGATACGCAGTATTTT. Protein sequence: CASSLVGGSSTDTQYF.

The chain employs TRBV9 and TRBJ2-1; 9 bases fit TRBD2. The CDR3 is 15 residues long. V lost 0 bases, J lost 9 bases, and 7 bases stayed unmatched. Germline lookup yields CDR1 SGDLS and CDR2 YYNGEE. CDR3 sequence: CASSVASLAGSEQFF. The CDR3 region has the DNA TGTGCCAGCAGCGTAGCTTCACTAGCGGGTTCTGAGCAGTTCTTC.

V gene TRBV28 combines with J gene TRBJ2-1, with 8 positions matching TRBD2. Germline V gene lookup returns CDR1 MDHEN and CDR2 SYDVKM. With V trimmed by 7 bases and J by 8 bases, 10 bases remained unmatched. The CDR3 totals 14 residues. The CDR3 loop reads CASTTGLGDYEQFF. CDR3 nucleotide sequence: TGTGCCAGCACCACGGGACTAGGGGATTATGAGCAGTTCTTC.

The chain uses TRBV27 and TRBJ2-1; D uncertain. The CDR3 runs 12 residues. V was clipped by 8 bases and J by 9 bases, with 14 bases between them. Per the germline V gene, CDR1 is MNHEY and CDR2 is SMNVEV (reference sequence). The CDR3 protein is CASAIPSIEQFF. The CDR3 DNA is TGTGCCAGCGCCATACCCTCTATTGAGCAGTTCTTC.

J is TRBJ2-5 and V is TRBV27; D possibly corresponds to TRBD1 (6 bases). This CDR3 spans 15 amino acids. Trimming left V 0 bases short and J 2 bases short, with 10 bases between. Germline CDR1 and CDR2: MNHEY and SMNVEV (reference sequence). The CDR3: CASSLSHGQQETQYF. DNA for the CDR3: TGTGCCAGCAGTTTATCTCACGGACAGCAAGAGACCCAGTACTTC.